This record concerns one T cell receptor beta chain sequence. What it recognizes is unknown. Germline V gene sequence: CDR1 SGHNT, CDR2 YYREEE (reference sequence). The CDR3 consists of 17 residues. V lost 0 bases, J lost 4 bases, and 14 bases lay in between. These data originate in a study of early T cells in non-severe SARS-CoV-2 infection. Study-wide points: Matching against VDJdb likely underestimated virus-specific expansions, favoring anti-spike CD8.

Tagging with unique molecular identifiers was applied to individual cDNA molecules. In TCRdb, the 5' RACE reads were re-called with MiXCR into one record per CDR3 protein. Here the sample spans roughly 47,000 distinct CDR3 sequences, less than 7.5% being singletons. The chain carries TRBV5-4 and TRBJ1-6; D unclear. The sequence was obtained from an adult who was a healthcare worker with PCR-confirmed SARS-CoV-2 infection or an uninfected control (not recorded which). Sequenced here: whole blood, sampled at baseline. The CDR3 here is CASSLDLSTAYNSPLHF. The DNA for the CDR3 is TGTGCCAGCAGCTTGGATCTATCTACGGCATATAATTCACCCCTCCACTTT.